The 5 T cell receptor beta chains below all came from one sample that was sequenced in a study of technical replicates of blood from a handful of donors. Here immunoSEQ multiplex PCR was the method, and the copy in TCRdb shows in-frame clones only, minus some. The sample has fewer than 90,000 clones, 94% seen once. Sequencing was performed on T cells isolated from PBMCs. Source of these receptors: a human donor in good health.

This chain uses TRBV5-1 with TRBJ1-1; TRBD1 aligns across 7 bases. The ends lost 4 bases at V and 4 bases at J; junction bases unmatched: 13. The germline V gene has CDR1 SGHRS and CDR2 YFSETQ. The CDR3 length is 16 residues. The DNA of the CDR3 is TGCGCCAGCAGCCCTACCTTTAACAGGGGAGGCACTGAAGCTTTCTTT. This encodes CASSPTFNRGGTEAFF.

V and J are TRBV28 and TRBJ1-5; D uncertain. Germline V gene sequence: CDR1 MDHEN, CDR2 SYDVKM. The V end lost 4 bases, the J end lost 4 bases, and 5 bases lay between the germline ends. The CDR3 spans 12 residues. In DNA form, the CDR3 reads TGTGCCAGCAGTTCGCGAAATCAGCCCCAGCATTTT. Its translation: CASSSRNQPQHF.

The V and J genes are TRBV10-1 and TRBJ2-7; D may be TRBD1 (6 bases). V was clipped by 3 bases and J by 2 bases, with 8 bases between them. Germline V gives CDR1 WNHNN, CDR2 SYGVQD (reference sequence). The CDR3 loop spans 13 amino acids. CDR3 region: CASSDGQTYEQYF. The CDR3 nucleotides are TGCGCCAGCAGTGATGGACAGACCTACGAGCAGTACTTC.

This clone was recorded only once. DNA for the CDR3: TGTGCCAGCAGTTACGGAGCGGGAGCCTCAGATACGCAGTATTTT. As protein: CASSYGAGASDTQYF. This chain connects TRBV6-5 to TRBJ2-3; 8 bases match TRBD2. The J segment lost 4 bases and the V segment lost 2 bases, leaving 5 bases of the junction unmatched. Per germline, CDR1 MNHEY and CDR2 SVGAGI. The CDR3 extends over 15 amino acids.

This clone was seen once. The chain has TRBV13 and TRBJ2-2; possible D gene TRBD2, 7 bases. Trimming removed 3 bases at V and 0 bases at J, with 8 bases between. This CDR3 has 15 residues. The germline gives CDR1 PRHDT, CDR2 FYEKMQ (reference sequence). CDR3 DNA sequence: TGTGCCAGCAGCTTCGGGGGGCCGAACACCGGGGAGCTGTTTTTT. This encodes CASSFGGPNTGELFF.